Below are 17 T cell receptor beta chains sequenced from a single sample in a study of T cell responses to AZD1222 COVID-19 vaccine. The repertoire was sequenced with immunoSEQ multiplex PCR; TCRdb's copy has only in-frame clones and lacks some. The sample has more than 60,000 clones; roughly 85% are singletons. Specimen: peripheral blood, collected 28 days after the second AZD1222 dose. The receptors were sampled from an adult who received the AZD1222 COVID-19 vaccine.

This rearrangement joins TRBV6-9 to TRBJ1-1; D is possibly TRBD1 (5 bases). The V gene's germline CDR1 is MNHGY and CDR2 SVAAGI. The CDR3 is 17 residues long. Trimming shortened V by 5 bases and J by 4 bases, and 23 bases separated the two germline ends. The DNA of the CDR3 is TGTGCCAGCAGTCGCCGGGACTCTCCCCTCCGCCCCACTGAAGCTTTCTTT. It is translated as CASSRRDSPLRPTEAFF.

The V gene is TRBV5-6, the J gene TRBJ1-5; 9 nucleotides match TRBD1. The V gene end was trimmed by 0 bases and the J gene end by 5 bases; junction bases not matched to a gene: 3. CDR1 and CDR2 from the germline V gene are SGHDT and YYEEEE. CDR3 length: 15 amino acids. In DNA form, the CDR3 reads TGTGCCAGCAGCTTGGGGGGACAGGGCGATCAGCCCCAGCATTTT. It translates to CASSLGGQGDQPQHF.

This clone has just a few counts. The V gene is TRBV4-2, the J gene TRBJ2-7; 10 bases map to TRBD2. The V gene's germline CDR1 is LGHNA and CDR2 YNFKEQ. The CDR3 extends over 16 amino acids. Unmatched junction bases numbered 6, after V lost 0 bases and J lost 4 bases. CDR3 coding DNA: TGTGCCAGCAGCCAAGATAACCCTAGCGGGAGTTACGAGCAGTACTTC. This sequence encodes CASSQDNPSGSYEQYF.

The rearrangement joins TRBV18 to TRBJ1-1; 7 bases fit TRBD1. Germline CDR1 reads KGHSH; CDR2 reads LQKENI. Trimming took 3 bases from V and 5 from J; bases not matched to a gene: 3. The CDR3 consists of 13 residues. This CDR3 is CASSPDRETEAFF. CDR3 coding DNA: TGTGCCAGCTCACCCGACAGGGAGACTGAAGCTTTCTTT.

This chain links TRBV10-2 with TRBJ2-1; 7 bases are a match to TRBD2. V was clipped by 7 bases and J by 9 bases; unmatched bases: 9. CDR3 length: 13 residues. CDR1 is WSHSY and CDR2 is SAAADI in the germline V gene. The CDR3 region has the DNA TGCGCCAGCACCGGGGGGTTGTCGGGTGAGCAGTTCTTC. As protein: CASTGGLSGEQFF.

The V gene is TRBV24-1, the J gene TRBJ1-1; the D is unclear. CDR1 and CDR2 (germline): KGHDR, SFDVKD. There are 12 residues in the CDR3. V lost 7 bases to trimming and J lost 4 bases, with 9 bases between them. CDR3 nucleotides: TGTGCCACCAGACGGGATAGCACTGAAGCTTTCTTT. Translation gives CATRRDSTEAFF.

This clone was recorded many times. The CDR3 sequence: CATSRDRGSILLYEQYF. The CDR3 DNA reads TGTGCCACCAGCAGAGATAGGGGTAGCATCCTGCTCTACGAGCAGTACTTC. The chain recombines TRBV15 with TRBJ2-7, with D possibly being TRBD1 (5 bases). This CDR3 comprises 17 residues. Germline assignment: CDR1 LNHNV and CDR2 YYDKDF (reference sequence). The ends were cut back, 0 bases at V and 3 bases at J, with 18 bases in the middle.

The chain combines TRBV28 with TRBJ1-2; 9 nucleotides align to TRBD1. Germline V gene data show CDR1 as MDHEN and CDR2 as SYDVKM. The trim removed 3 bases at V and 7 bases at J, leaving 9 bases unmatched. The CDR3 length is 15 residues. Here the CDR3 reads CASSLAGQGFGGYTF. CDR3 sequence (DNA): TGTGCCAGCAGTTTGGCAGGACAGGGGTTTGGTGGCTACACCTTC.

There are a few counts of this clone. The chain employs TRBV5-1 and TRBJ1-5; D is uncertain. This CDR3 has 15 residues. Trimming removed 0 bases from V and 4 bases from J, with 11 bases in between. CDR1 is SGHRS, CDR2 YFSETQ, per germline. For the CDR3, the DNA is TGCGCCAGCAGCTTGGCTGGGGAGAGTAATCAGCCCCAGCATTTT. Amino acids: CASSLAGESNQPQHF.

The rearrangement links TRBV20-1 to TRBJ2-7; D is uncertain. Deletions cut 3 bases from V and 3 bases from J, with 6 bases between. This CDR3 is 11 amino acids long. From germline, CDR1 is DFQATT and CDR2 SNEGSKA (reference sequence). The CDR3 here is CSASHGYEQYF. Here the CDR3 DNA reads TGCAGTGCTAGCCATGGCTACGAGCAGTACTTC.

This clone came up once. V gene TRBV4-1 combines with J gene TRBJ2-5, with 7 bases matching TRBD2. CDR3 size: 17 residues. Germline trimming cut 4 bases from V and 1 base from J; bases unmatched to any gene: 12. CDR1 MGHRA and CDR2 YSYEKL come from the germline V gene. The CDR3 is CASSLGGTREIQETQYF. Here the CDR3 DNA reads TGCGCCAGCAGCCTGGGAGGGACTCGAGAAATCCAAGAGACCCAGTACTTC.

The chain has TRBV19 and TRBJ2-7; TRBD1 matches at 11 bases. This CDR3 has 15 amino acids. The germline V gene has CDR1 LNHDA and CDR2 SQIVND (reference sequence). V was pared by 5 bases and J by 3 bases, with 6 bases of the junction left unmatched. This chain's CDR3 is CASSPPGTGGYEQYF. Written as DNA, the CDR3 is TGTGCCAGTAGTCCACCGGGGACAGGGGGCTACGAGCAGTACTTC.

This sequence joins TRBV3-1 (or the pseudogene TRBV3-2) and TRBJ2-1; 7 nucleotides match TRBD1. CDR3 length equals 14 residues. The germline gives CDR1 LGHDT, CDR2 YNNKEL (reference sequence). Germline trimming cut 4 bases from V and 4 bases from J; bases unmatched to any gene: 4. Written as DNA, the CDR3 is TGTGCCAGCAGCCTTCGGGGACAGTACAATGAGCAGTTCTTC. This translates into CASSLRGQYNEQFF.

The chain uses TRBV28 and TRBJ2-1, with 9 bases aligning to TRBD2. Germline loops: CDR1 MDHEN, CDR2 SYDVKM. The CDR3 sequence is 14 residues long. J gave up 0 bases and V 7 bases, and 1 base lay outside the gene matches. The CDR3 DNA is TGTGCCAGCAATAGCGGGAGCTCCTACAATGAGCAGTTCTTC. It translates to CASNSGSSYNEQFF.

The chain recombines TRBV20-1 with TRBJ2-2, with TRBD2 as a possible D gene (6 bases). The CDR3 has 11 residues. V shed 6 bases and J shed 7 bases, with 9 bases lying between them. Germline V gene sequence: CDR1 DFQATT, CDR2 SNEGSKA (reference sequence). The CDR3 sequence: CSAPGDGELFF. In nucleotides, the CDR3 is TGCAGTGCCCCGGGGGACGGGGAGCTGTTTTTT.

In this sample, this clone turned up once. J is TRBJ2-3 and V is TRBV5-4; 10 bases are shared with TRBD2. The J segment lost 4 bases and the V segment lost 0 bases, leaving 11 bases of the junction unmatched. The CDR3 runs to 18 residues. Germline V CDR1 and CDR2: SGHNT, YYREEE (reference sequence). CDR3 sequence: CASSLDAGLAGVSDTQYF. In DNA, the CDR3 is TGTGCCAGCAGCTTGGATGCAGGGCTAGCGGGAGTCTCAGATACGCAGTATTTT.

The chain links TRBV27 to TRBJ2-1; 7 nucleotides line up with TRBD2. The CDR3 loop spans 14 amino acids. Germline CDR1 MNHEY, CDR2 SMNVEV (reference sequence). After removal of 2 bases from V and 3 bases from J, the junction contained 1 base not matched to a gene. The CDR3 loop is CASSLSGVYNEQFF. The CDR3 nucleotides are TGTGCCAGCAGTTTAAGCGGGGTCTACAATGAGCAGTTCTTC.